The 7 T cell receptor beta chains listed next were all sequenced from one sample in a study of STAT5B mutations in CD4+ large granular lymphocyte leukemia. TCRdb keeps only in-frame clones here, not all; method: immunoSEQ multiplex PCR. The repertoire consists of around 31,000 clones, with about 70% occurring once and the leading ten covering 2%. Sequences were obtained from CD4+ T cells from blood buffy coats. These receptor sequences come from a human donor in good health.

The chain carries TRBV7-8 and TRBJ1-5, with D possibly TRBD1 on 5 matching bases. Germline CDR1 SGHVS, CDR2 FQNEAQ. V gave up 1 base and J gave up 5 bases, with 9 bases separating them. There are 14 residues in the CDR3. This CDR3 reads CASSLEPGYQPQHF. The CDR3 DNA is TGTGCCAGCAGCTTAGAGCCAGGGTATCAGCCCCAGCATTTT.

The chain has TRBV25-1 and TRBJ1-2; D is possibly TRBD1 (6 bases). The CDR3 is 16 amino acids. Trimming pared 3 bases from V and 0 bases from J, leaving 14 bases between. The V gene's germline CDR1 is MGHDK and CDR2 SYGVNS. The CDR3 region has the DNA TGTGCCAGCAGTGACCCGAGGCAGGGGTCTAACTATGGCTACACCTTC. It specifies CASSDPRQGSNYGYTF.

This clone was detected only once. CDR3 sequence reads: CASSFQGRETQYF. In DNA, the CDR3 is TGTGCCAGCAGCTTCCAGGGGAGAGAGACCCAGTACTTC. The gene calls are TRBV11-2 and TRBJ2-5, with a tentative D call TRBD1 (6 bases). CDR1 and CDR2 from the germline V gene are SGHAT and FQNNGV. Trimming removed 3 bases at V and 4 bases at J, with 9 bases between. The length of the CDR3 is 13 residues.

This clone was found a few times. J is TRBJ2-7 and V is TRBV28; weak D call: TRBD1 (6 bases). V lost 6 bases, J lost 5 bases, and 20 bases lay in between. The CDR3 runs 15 residues. Looked up from germline, CDR1 is MDHEN and CDR2 is SYDVKM. The CDR3, as DNA: TGTGCCAGCAGCCTACAGGGTTTCGGATCCGACGAGCAGTACTTC. It is translated as CASSLQGFGSDEQYF.

This clone was seen a handful of times. This chain uses TRBV7-3 with TRBJ2-3; perhaps TRBD1 as D (5 bases). Germline V gene lookup returns CDR1 SGHTA and CDR2 FQGTGA. The CDR3 loop spans 16 amino acids. Between the trimmed V and J ends, which lost 6 bases and 2 bases, there was a span of 18 bases. Here the CDR3 DNA reads TGTGCCAGCAGTTCTACAGGTCGATTCCCCACAGATACGCAGTATTTT. Translated: CASSSTGRFPTDTQYF.

This rearrangement joins TRBV6-1 to TRBJ2-7, with 14 bases aligning to TRBD2. This CDR3 has 15 amino acids. Per the germline V gene, CDR1 is MNHNS and CDR2 is SASEGT. V was clipped by 3 bases and J by 2 bases; unmatched bases: 0. DNA for the CDR3: TGTGCCAGCAGTGAGGGACTAGCGGGGGCCTACGAGCAGTACTTC. Protein sequence: CASSEGLAGAYEQYF.

The chain couples TRBV14 to TRBJ2-7, with D perhaps TRBD1 (5 bases). CDR3 size: 16 residues. Germline CDR1 reads SGHDN; CDR2 reads FVKESK. V was cut by 4 bases and J by 0 bases, with 16 bases left in between. The CDR3 loop reads CASSLLTSGYSYEQYF. DNA for the CDR3: TGTGCCAGCAGCCTGTTGACCTCAGGGTACTCCTACGAGCAGTACTTC.